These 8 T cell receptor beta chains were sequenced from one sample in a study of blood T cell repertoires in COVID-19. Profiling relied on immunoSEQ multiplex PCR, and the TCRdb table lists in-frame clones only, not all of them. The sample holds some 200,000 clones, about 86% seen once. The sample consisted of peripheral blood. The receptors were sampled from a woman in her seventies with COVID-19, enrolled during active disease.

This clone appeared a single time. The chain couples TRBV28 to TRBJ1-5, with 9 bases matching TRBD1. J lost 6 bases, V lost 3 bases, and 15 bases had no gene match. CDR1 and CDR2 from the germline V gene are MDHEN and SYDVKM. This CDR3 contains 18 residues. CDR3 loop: CASSFRFRPGQGSQPQHF. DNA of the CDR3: TGTGCCAGCAGTTTTAGATTCCGACCGGGACAGGGAAGTCAGCCCCAGCATTTT.

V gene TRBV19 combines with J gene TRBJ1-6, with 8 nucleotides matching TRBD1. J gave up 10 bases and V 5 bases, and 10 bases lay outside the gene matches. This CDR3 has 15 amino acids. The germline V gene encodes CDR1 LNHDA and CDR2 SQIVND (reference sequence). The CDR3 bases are TGTGCCAGTAGTTCCGGGACAGGAGAGGAATCACCCCTCCACTTT. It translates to CASSSGTGEESPLHF.

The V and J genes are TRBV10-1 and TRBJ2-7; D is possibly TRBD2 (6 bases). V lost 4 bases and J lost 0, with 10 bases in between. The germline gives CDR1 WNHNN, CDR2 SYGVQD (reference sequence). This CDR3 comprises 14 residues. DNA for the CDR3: TGCGCCAGCAGTGTGAGGCGGGACTCCTACGAGCAGTACTTC. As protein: CASSVRRDSYEQYF.

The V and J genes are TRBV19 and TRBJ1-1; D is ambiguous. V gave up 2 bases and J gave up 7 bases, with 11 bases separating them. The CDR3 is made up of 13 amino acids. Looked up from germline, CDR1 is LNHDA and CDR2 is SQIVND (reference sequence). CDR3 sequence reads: CASSISGSLEAFF. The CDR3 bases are TGTGCCAGTAGTATAAGCGGCAGCCTTGAAGCTTTCTTT.

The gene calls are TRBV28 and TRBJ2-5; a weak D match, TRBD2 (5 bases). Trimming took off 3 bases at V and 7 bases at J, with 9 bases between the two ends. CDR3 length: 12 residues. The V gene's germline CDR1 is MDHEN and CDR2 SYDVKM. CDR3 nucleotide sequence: TGTGCCAGCAGTTTTGAGGGTTTGACCCAGTACTTC. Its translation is CASSFEGLTQYF.

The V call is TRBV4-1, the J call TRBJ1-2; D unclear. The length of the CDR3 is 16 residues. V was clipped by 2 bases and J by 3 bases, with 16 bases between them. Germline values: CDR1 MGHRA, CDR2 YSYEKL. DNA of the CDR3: TGCGCCAGCAGCCAACAACGAGGCAGTAAGGACTATGGCTACACCTTC. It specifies CASSQQRGSKDYGYTF.

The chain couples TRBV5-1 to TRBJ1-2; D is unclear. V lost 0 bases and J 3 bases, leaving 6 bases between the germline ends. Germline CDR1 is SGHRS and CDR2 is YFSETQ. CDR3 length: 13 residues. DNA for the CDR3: TGCGCCAGCAGCTTGGAGTCGGACTATGGCTACACCTTC. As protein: CASSLESDYGYTF. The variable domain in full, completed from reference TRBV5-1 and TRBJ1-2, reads KAGVTQTPRYLIKTRGQQVTLSCSPISGHRSVSWYQQTPGQGLQFLFEYFSETQRNKGNFPGRFSGRQFSNSRSEMNVSTLELGDSALYLCASSLESDYGYTFGSGTRLTVV.

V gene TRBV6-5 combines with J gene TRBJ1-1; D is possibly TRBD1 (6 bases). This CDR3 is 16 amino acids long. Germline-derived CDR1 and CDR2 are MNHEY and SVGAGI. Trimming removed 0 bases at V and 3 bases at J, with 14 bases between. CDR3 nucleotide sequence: TGTGCCAGCAGTTACTCGACACAGGGAAGTCACACTGAAGCTTTCTTT. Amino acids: CASSYSTQGSHTEAFF.